Listed here are 12 T cell receptor beta chains from one sample, sequenced in a study of OX40 agonist ivuxolimab in advanced cancers. Data came from immunoSEQ multiplex PCR; TCRdb stores just in-frame clones and leaves some out. The table includes approximately 49,000 clones, roughly 80% detected once. Material: CD4+ or CD8+ T cells sorted from blood, obtained in a trial of the OX40 agonist ivuxolimab. Every receptor here comes from an adult with an advanced solid tumor such as melanoma, head and neck, liver or kidney cancer.

This clone turned up a few times. The V and J genes are TRBV30 and TRBJ1-1; no reliable D call. Between the trimmed V and J ends, which lost 6 bases and 0 bases, there was a span of 14 bases. The CDR3 consists of 14 residues. Germline CDR1 GTSNPN, CDR2 SVGIG (reference sequence). CDR3 sequence: CACMTPVLNTEAFF. The CDR3 DNA reads as TGTGCCTGCATGACACCAGTCCTGAACACTGAAGCTTTCTTT.

The chain uses TRBV19 and TRBJ1-1, with D tentatively TRBD1 (6 bases). Trimming stripped 8 bases from V and 2 bases from J, with 18 bases between. Germline-derived CDR1 and CDR2 are LNHDA and SQIVND (reference sequence). The CDR3 spans 15 residues. DNA of the CDR3: TGTGCCAGTGGTCGCAGGGGCGCGGAAAACACTGAAGCTTTCTTT. Translation: CASGRRGAENTEAFF.

The J gene is TRBJ2-1, the V gene TRBV15, with D unresolved. CDR3 length: 17 amino acids. Trimming took 0 bases from V and 3 from J, leaving 15 bases between them. From germline, CDR1 is LNHNV and CDR2 YYDKDF (reference sequence). The CDR3 sequence: CATSRDNRAARYNEQFF. The CDR3 coding sequence is TGTGCCACCAGCAGAGATAATCGAGCTGCCCGCTACAATGAGCAGTTCTTC.

With respect to this clone: Compared with germline, one end of the junction differs, possibly owing to a read error. J is TRBJ1-5 and V is TRBV5-6; D not resolved. The CDR3 contains 14 residues. Germline-derived CDR1 and CDR2 are SGHDT and YYEEEE. CDR3 coding DNA: TGTGCCAGCAGCTTGGGCCCGTGGGGTCAGGCCCAGCATTTT. Amino acid sequence: CASSLGPWGQAQHF.

The CDR3 coding sequence is TGTGCCAGCAGTTACGAGGCTAGCGGGGGGCGAGAGCAGTTCTTC. Translation: CASSYEASGGREQFF. V and J are TRBV6-5 and TRBJ2-1; TRBD2 aligns across 11 bases. The CDR3 has 15 amino acids. Germline V gene lookup returns CDR1 MNHEY and CDR2 SVGAGI. J lost 10 bases, V lost 2 bases, and 7 bases had no gene match.

This chain uses TRBV11-2 with TRBJ2-7; 8 nucleotides line up with TRBD2. Trimming removed 0 bases from V and 5 bases from J; junction bases left unmatched: 6. The V gene's germline CDR1 is SGHAT and CDR2 FQNNGV. The CDR3 extends over 15 amino acids. The CDR3 spells CASSLEGGRTDEQYF. CDR3 nucleotides: TGTGCCAGCAGCTTAGAGGGCGGGAGGACCGACGAGCAGTACTTC.

The gene calls are TRBV5-1 and TRBJ2-5; 8 bases line up with TRBD2. CDR1 and CDR2 (germline): SGHRS, YFSETQ. Trimming took 1 base from V and 1 from J; bases not matched to a gene: 24. This CDR3 is 22 amino acids long. The CDR3 loop is CASSLPNLLTGTRRLGQETQYF. DNA for the CDR3: TGCGCCAGCAGCTTGCCCAACCTTCTAACCGGGACTAGAAGGTTGGGCCAAGAGACCCAGTACTTC.

The DNA of the CDR3 is TGTGCCAGCAGTCGGTTAAGGGATATGAACACTGAAGCTTTCTTT. Amino acids: CASSRLRDMNTEAFF. This chain links TRBV27 with TRBJ1-1, with D unresolved. V shed 5 bases and J shed 0 bases, with 13 bases lying between them. Per the germline V gene, CDR1 is MNHEY and CDR2 is SMNVEV (reference sequence). This CDR3 comprises 15 residues.

V and J are TRBV5-1 and TRBJ2-1, with 7 bases matching TRBD2. Germline assignment: CDR1 SGHRS and CDR2 YFSETQ. The CDR3 is 14 amino acids. Trimming took 3 bases from V and 7 from J; bases not matched to a gene: 7. CDR3: CASSSSGTKNEQFF. The CDR3 nucleotides read TGCGCCAGCAGCTCGTCCGGGACTAAAAATGAGCAGTTCTTC.

The CDR3 region is CASSANEKLFF. The DNA of the CDR3 is TGTGCCAGCAGCGCGAATGAAAAACTGTTTTTT. The chain recombines TRBV11-2 with TRBJ1-4; D uncertain. The germline gives CDR1 SGHAT, CDR2 FQNNGV. Trimming took off 5 bases at V and 5 bases at J, with 3 bases between the two ends. This CDR3 has 11 amino acids.

Concerning this clone itself: At one boundary the junction diverges from the germline segment, which might be a read error. This chain joins TRBV7-7 and TRBJ2-5; D is possibly TRBD1 (6 bases). CDR3 length: 14 amino acids. CDR1 is SSHAT, CDR2 FNYEAQ, per germline (reference sequence). CDR3 residues: CASSLSGAGETQYF. CDR3 DNA sequence: TGTGCTAGCAGCTTATCAGGGGCGGGAGAGACCCAGTACTTC.

This clone was seen only once. The rearrangement links TRBV7-2 to TRBJ2-5, with no clear D. Trimming removed 8 bases from V and 6 bases from J, with 10 bases in between. Germline CDR1 SGHTA, CDR2 FQGNSA. The CDR3 extends over 11 amino acids. The CDR3 spells CASSPRQTQYF. The CDR3 DNA follows: TGTGCCAGCTCCCCGCGCCAGACCCAGTACTTC.